Listed below are T cell receptor beta chains from one sample, sequenced in a study of shared clonotypes between healthy human individuals. The assay was immunoSEQ multiplex PCR, and TCRdb's table has in-frame clones only and misses some. The data contain hundreds of thousands of clones, roughly three quarters of them singletons. The sequencing sample was made of PBMCs. These receptors all come from a woman aged 40 to 49 in good health. Some clones in this sample may be carry-over from other donors' samples. Each CDR3 is given without its conserved first and last residue. A D gene is named only where the DNA matches it firmly.

d_call v_call cdr3_aa
NA TRBV29-1 SVDAGRMQF
TRBD1 TRBV29-1 SVQGAGNEQF
NA TRBV19 ASSTGLEGEQY
TRBD2 TRBV28 ASVLAGGYEQY
NA TRBV2 ASGTGQLAKNIQY
TRBD1 TRBV6-6 AIDRGNTGELF
NA TRBV7-9 ASSLAVPRTGELF
NA TRBV5-1 ASSPIHLAEAF
NA TRBV28 ASSLWRVGYEQY
TRBD2 TRBV30 AFGLAGQPYNEQF
NA TRBV9 ASSPRTDMNTEAF
NA TRBV10-3 AISVSEPVNSPLH
TRBD2 TRBV9 ASSVAGSGQNTGELF
TRBD2 TRBV7-7 ASSLGLAGPYNEQF
NA TRBV7-2 ASRYIGGNTEAF
NA TRBV6-5 ASSYSVGDLH
TRBD2 TRBV28 ASSLERTSGYYEQY
NA TRBV19 ASSIGGYSGDYEQY
NA TRBV5-1 ASTPGEGPHTDTQY
NA TRBV30 AWRTVRYEFQTGYGYT
NA TRBV9 ASSVSTGTETLEQY
NA TRBV30 AWSRLATSYNEQF
NA TRBV18 ASSPVQETQY
TRBD1 TRBV5-4 ASSLGGTGGYEQY
TRBD2 TRBV11-2 ASSLSGGYNEQF
TRBD1 TRBV6-5 ASSTGTGGNTIY
TRBD2 TRBV5-1 ASSSGLAGAGETQY
TRBD2 TRBV28 ASSLDPLAGHYEQY
NA TRBV5-4 ASSLDLSYEQY
TRBD1 TRBV11-2 ASSLFGQVTSYEQY
TRBD1 TRBV29-1 SIKGGETYEQY
NA TRBV18 ASSSTGTSYEQY
NA TRBV28 ASSSAGNRVKNIQY
NA TRBV6-6 ASSQPMDNSGNTIY
NA TRBV10-3 AISEGGLTNEKLF
NA TRBV5-1 ASSSQPPPSHEQY
TRBD1 TRBV19 ASSTSTLRGRRQF
TRBD1 TRBV19 ASSKLTGDTGYT
NA TRBV5-1 ASSSFMASGNTIY
NA TRBV2 ASSVSSSGDGD
TRBD1 TRBV5-1 ASSLAGTGEETQY
NA TRBV5-6 ASNRGVVNTEAF
NA TRBV18 ASSPEGGEQY
NA TRBV6-1 ASRPRDGRAYEQY
NA TRBV28 ASSLLGGHNQPQH
NA TRBV6-5 ASSKRGFVGEQY
TRBD2 TRBV6-1 ASSVGLALETQY